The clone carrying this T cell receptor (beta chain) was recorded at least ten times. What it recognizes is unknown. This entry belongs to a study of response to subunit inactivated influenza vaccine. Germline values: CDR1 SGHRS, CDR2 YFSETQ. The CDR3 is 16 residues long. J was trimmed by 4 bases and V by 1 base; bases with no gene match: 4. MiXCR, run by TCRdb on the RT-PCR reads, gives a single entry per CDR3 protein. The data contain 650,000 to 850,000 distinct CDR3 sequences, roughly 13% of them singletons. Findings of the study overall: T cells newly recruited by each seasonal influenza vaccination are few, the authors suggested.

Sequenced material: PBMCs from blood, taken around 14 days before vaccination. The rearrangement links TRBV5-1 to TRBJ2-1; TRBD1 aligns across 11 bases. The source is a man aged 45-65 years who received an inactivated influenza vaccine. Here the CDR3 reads CASSLTGQGAYNEQFF. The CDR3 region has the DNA TGCGCCAGCAGCTTGACCGGACAGGGGGCGTACAATGAGCAGTTCTTC.